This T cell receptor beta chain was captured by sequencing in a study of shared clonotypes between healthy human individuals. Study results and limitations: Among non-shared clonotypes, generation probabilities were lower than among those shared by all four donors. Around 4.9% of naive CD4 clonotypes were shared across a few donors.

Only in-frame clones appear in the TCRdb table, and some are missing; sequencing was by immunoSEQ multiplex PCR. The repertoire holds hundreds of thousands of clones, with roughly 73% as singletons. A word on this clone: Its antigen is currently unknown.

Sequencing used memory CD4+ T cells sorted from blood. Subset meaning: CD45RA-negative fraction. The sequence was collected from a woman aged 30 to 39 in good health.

CDR3 protein: CAWSLLGGYTF. Written as DNA, the CDR3 is TGTGCCTGGTCTCTTTTGGGGGGCTACACCTTC. This sequence joins TRBV30 and TRBJ1-2; D call uncertain. This CDR3 contains 11 residues. Germline V CDR1 and CDR2: GTSNPN, SVGIG (reference sequence). V lost 5 bases to trimming and J lost 8 bases, with 12 bases between them.